Listed below are T cell receptor beta chains from one sample, sequenced in a study of shared clonotypes between healthy human individuals. Some clones are missing from TCRdb's copy, which holds only in-frame ones; the method was immunoSEQ multiplex PCR. The sample shows about 700,000 clones, roughly 70% of them seen only once. The source material was memory CD4+ T cells sorted from blood. These receptors all stem from a woman in her twenties or thirties in good health. Each CDR3 is given with its conserved first and last residue. Each record gives: J gene, V gene, CDR3 protein.

>TRBJ2-7|TRBV4-1
CASSPLREGGLTDEQYF
>TRBJ1-1|TRBV5-6
CASSLRYSNTEAFF
>TRBJ2-1|TRBV5-1
CASSLSGIYEQFF
>TRBJ2-7|TRBV10-3
CAIKGASVGEQYF
>TRBJ2-3|TRBV4-1
CASSRAPASSTDTQYF
>TRBJ1-4|TRBV7-9
CASSFGTGGVEKLFF
>TRBJ2-7|TRBV7-9
CASSFGPGLVPYEQYF
>TRBJ1-5|TRBV4-2
CASSKRGGQNSNQPQHF
>TRBJ1-2|TRBV6-6
CASSLGSTVYGYTF
>TRBJ2-1|TRBV10-3
CAISGEGSGMYNEQFF
>TRBJ1-2|TRBV10-3
CAISEDTRGRASGYTF
>TRBJ2-1|TRBV6-6
CASSGPGLAGGGEQFF
>TRBJ1-5|TRBV12-5
CASGLAEDQPQHF
>TRBJ2-1|TRBV4-1
CASSQEKTGGYNEQFF
>TRBJ2-2|TRBV7-7
CASSSLPFGGELFF
>TRBJ2-7|TRBV10-3
CAISESLGGTSYEQYF
>TRBJ2-7|TRBV4-1
CASSQDYTGGYEQYF
>TRBJ1-5|TRBV28
CASSSPRFRNSNQPQHF
>TRBJ2-7|TRBV6-1
CASSEKGRRPYEQYF
>TRBJ2-7|TRBV28
CASSPSSWSEQYF
>TRBJ1-5|TRBV6-5
CASRFSDQPQHF
>TRBJ1-1|TRBV6-5
CASSYSRGQKAEAFF
>TRBJ2-7|TRBV19
CASSLHTSVEQYF
>TRBJ1-2|TRBV28
CASSLTRDGYTF
>TRBJ2-2|TRBV9
CASSVEAGGNTGELFF
>TRBJ1-2|TRBV19
CASKMGGQGASRDYGYTF
>TRBJ2-7|TRBV11-2
CASSSQNGIWEQYF
>TRBJ2-7|TRBV19
CASSMSGGQGTYEQYF
>TRBJ2-7|TRBV5-6
CASSWTGSYEQYF
>TRBJ2-7|TRBV7-6
CASSPPASGKSSYEQYF
>TRBJ2-1|TRBV6-5
CASSYSREAGYEQFF
>TRBJ2-5|TRBV2
CASSGGLAGGTQETQYF
>TRBJ2-5|TRBV6-1
CASTHSQETQYF
>TRBJ1-2|TRBV7-8
CASSLAGQGDYGYTF
>TRBJ2-6|TRBV28
CASGRRSNVLTF
>TRBJ2-7|TRBV19
CASSMWTGEYEQYF
>TRBJ1-3|TRBV6-1
CASHGGSLSGNTIYF
>TRBJ2-1|TRBV6-5
CASSFKDEQFF
>TRBJ1-2|TRBV6-5
CASSSGYGYTF
>TRBJ1-2|TRBV5-1
CASSPGQGATFGYTF
>TRBJ1-5|TRBV27
CASSLGRFSNQPQHF
>TRBJ2-1|TRBV11-3
CASSPDRGRGSEQFF
>TRBJ1-5|TRBV4-1
CASSQAGGPNQPQHF
>TRBJ2-4|TRBV10-3
CAISPTALAKNIQYF
>TRBJ2-7|TRBV29-1
CSVKGGGDSYEQYF
>TRBJ1-1|TRBV30
CAWSEDRTRMNTEAFF
>TRBJ2-7|TRBV13
CASSLASSYEQYF
>.|TRBV6-5
CASSRTGAYEQYF
>TRBJ1-2|TRBV5-4
CASSRDSGLGYGYTF
>TRBJ2-6|TRBV19
CASTDNSFSGANVLTF
>TRBJ2-7|TRBV25-1
CASRLIRRFPYEQYF